The clone carrying this TCR beta chain came up a few times. The antigen is unknown. Patients with autoimmune history or systemic immunosuppression were excluded. Baseline was the first blood sampling point, followed by cycle 4 day 1 and cycle 7 day 1. This record comes from a study of OX40 agonist ivuxolimab in advanced cancers. About the study: Hepatocellular carcinoma, melanoma, renal cell or head and neck cancer affected the dose-escalation patients. Overall study findings and caveats: People who partly responded at 0.1-3.0 mg/kg had some of the least clonal expansion seen.

Assay: immunoSEQ multiplex PCR; the TCRdb copy retains only in-frame clones and omits some. The repertoire holds about 60,000 clones, with 84% as singletons. Specimen: CD4+ or CD8+ T cells sorted from blood, collected in a trial of the OX40 agonist ivuxolimab. The origin of this receptor is an adult with an advanced solid tumor such as melanoma, head and neck, liver or kidney cancer.

The CDR3, as DNA: TGTGCCAGCTCACCAAGGGGGCAGGGCGATGGCTACACCTTC. It codes for CASSPRGQGDGYTF. This chain joins TRBV18 and TRBJ1-2; 7 positions match TRBD1. Trimming at V came to 2 bases and at J to 6 bases, leaving 6 bases not matched to a gene. From germline, CDR1 is KGHSH and CDR2 LQKENI. The length of the CDR3 is 14 residues.